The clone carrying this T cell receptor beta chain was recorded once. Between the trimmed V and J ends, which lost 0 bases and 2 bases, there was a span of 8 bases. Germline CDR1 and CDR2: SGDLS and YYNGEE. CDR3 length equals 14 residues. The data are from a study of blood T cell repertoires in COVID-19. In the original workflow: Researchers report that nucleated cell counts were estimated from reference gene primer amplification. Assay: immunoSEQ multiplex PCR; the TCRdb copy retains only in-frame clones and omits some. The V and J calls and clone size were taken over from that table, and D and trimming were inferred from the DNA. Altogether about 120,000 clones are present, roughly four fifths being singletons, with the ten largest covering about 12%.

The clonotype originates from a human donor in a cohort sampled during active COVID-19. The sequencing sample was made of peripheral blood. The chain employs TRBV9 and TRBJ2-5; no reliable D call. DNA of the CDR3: TGTGCCAGCAGCGTAGAGGCCAGGCAAGAGACCCAGTACTTC. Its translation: CASSVEARQETQYF.